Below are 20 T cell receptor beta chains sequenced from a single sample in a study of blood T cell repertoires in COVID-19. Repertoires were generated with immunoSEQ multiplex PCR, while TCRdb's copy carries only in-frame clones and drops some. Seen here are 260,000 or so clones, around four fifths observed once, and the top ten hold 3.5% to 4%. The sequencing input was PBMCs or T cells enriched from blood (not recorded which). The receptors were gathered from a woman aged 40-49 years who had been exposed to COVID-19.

The CDR3 loop is CASSLSGGPPSIYNEQFF. CDR3 sequence (DNA): TGTGCCAGCAGTCTTAGCGGGGGGCCTCCCTCCATCTACAATGAGCAGTTCTTC. The rearrangement links TRBV2 to TRBJ2-1; 10 bases are shared with TRBD2. Germline V CDR1 and CDR2: SNHLY, FYNNEI. Losses at the gene ends were 5 bases for V and 3 bases for J; bases not matched to a gene: 13. The CDR3 length is 18 residues.

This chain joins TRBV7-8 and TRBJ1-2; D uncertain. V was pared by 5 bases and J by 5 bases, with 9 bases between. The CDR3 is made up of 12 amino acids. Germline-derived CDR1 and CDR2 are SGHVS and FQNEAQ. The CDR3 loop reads CASSPRLYGYTF. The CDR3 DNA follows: TGTGCCAGCAGCCCAAGACTGTATGGCTACACCTTC.

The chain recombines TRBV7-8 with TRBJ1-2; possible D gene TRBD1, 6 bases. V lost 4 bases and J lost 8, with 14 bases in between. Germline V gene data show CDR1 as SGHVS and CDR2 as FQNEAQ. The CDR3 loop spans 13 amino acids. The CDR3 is CASSSMGGQGYTF. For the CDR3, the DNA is TGTGCCAGCAGCTCGATGGGGGGGCAAGGCTACACCTTC. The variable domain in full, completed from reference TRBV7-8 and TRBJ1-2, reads GAGVSQSPRYKVAKRGQDVALRCDPISGHVSLFWYQQALGQGPEFLTYFQNEAQLDKSGLPSDRFFAERPEGSVSTLKIQRTQQEDSAVYLCASSSMGGQGYTFGSGTRLTVV.

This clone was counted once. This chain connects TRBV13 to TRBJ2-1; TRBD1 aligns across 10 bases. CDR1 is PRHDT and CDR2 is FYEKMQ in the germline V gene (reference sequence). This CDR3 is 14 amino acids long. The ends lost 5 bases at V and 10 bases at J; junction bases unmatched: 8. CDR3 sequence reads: CASSPTGGVGEQFF. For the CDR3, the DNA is TGTGCCAGCAGCCCGACAGGGGGCGTAGGGGAGCAGTTCTTC.

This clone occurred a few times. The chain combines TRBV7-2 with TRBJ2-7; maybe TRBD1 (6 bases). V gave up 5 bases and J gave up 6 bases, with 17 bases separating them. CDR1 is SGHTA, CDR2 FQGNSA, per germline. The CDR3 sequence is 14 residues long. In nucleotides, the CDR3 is TGTGCCAGCAGCACGCAAACAGGGACCCCCGAGCAGTACTTC. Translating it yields CASSTQTGTPEQYF.

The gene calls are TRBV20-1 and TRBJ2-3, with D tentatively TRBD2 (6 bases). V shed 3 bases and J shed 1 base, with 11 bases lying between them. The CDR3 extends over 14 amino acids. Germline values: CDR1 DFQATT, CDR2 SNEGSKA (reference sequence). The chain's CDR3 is CSASGTYRTDTQYF. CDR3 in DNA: TGCAGTGCTAGTGGGACTTACCGCACAGATACGCAGTATTTT.

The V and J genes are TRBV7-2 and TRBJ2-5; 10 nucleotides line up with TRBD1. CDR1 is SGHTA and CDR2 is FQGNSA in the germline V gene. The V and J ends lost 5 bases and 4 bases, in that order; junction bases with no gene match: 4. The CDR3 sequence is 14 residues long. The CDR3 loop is CASSTDRGRETQYF. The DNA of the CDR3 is TGTGCCAGCAGCACCGACAGGGGGCGAGAGACCCAGTACTTC.

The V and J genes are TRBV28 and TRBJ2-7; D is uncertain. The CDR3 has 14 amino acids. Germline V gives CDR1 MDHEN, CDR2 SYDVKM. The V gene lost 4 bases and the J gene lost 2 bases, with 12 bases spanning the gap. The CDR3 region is CASSSPVAAYEQYF. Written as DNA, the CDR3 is TGTGCCAGCAGTTCCCCAGTGGCGGCCTACGAGCAGTACTTC. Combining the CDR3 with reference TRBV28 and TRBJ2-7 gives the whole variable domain DVKVTQSSRYLVKRTGEKVFLECVQDMDHENMFWYRQDPGLGLRLIYFSYDVKMKEKGDIPEGYSVSREKKERFSLILESASTNQTSMYLCASSSPVAAYEQYFGPGTRLTVT.

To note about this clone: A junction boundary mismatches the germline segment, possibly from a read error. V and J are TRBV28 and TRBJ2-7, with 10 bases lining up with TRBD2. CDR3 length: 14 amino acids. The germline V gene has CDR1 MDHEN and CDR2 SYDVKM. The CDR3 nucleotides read TGTGCCAGCACTTTAGCGGGGGGAGCCTACGAGCAGTACTTC. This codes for CASTLAGGAYEQYF.

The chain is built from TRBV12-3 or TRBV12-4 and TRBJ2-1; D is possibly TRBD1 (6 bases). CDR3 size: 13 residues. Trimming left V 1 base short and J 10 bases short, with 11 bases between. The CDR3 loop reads CASSLGGQGEQFF. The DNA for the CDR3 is TGTGCCAGCAGTTTAGGGGGGCAGGGGGAGCAGTTCTTC.

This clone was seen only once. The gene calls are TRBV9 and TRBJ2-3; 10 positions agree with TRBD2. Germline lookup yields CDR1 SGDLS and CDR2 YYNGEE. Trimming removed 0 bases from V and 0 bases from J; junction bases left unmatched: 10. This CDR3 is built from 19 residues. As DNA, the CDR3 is TGTGCCAGCAGCGTAGAAGCGGGGGGGCTCCCCCTTAGCACAGATACGCAGTATTTT. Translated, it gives CASSVEAGGLPLSTDTQYF. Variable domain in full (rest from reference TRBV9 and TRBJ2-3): DSGVTQTPKHLITATGQRVTLRCSPRSGDLSVYWYQQSLDQGLQFLIQYYNGEERAKGNILERFSAQQFPDLHSELNLSSLELGDSALYFCASSVEAGGLPLSTDTQYFGPGTRLTVL.

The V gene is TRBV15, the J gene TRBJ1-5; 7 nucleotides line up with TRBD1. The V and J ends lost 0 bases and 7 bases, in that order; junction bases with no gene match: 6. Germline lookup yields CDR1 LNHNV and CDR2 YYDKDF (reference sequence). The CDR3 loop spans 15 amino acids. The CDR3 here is CATSRDRQGVQPQHF. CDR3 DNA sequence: TGTGCCACCAGCAGAGATAGGCAGGGGGTGCAGCCCCAGCATTTT. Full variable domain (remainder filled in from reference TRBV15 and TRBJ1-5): DAMVIQNPRYQVTQFGKPVTLSCSQTLNHNVMYWYQQKSSQAPKLLFHYYDKDFNNEADTPDNFQSRRPNTSFCFLDIRSPGLGDTAMYLCATSRDRQGVQPQHFGDGTRLSIL.

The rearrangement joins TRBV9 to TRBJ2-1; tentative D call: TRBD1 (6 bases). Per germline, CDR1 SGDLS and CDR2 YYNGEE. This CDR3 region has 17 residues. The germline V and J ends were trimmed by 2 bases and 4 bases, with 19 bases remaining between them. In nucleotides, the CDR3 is TGTGCCAGCAGCGTTACCCATCGAGGGGGTCGGTACAATGAGCAGTTCTTC. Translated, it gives CASSVTHRGGRYNEQFF.

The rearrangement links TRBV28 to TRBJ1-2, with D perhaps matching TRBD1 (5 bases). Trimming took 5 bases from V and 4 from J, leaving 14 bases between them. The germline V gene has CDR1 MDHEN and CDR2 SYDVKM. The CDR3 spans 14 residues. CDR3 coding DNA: TGTGCCAGCAGTCCGGGAGGGGAGGTCTATGGCTACACCTTC. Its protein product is CASSPGGEVYGYTF.

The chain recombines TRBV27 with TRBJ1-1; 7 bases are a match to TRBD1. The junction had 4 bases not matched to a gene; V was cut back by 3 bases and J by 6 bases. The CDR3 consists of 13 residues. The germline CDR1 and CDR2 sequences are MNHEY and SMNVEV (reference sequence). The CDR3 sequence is CASSFSGQPEAFF. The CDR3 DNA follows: TGTGCCAGCAGTTTCTCGGGACAGCCTGAAGCTTTCTTT.

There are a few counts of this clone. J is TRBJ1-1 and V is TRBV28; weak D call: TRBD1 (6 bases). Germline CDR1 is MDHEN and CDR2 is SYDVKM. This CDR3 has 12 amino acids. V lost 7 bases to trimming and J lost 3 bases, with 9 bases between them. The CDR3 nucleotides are TGTGCCAGCACGACAGGCTACACTGAAGCTTTCTTT. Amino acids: CASTTGYTEAFF.

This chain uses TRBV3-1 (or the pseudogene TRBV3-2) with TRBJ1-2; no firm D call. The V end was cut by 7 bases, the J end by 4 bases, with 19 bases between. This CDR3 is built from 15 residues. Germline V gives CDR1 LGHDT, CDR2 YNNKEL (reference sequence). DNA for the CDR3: TGTGCCAGCAAGTCCGGGCAAGGCGGGTTCTATGGCTACACCTTC. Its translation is CASKSGQGGFYGYTF.

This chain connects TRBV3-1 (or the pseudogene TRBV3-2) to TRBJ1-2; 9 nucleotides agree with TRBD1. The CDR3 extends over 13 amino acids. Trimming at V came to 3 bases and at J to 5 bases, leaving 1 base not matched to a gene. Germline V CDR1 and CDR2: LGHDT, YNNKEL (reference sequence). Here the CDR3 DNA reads TGTGCCAGCAGCCACGGGACAGGGTATGGCTACACCTTC. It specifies CASSHGTGYGYTF.

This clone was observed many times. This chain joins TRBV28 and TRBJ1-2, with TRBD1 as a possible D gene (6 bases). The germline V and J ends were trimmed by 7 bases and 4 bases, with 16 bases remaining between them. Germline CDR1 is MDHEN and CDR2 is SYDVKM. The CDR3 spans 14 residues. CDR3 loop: CASTIAPDSYGYTF. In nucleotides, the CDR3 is TGTGCCAGCACCATCGCCCCGGACAGCTATGGCTACACCTTC.

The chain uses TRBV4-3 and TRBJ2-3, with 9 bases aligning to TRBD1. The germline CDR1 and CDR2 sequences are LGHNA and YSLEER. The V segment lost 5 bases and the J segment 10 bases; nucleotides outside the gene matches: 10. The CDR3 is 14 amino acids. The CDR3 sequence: CASSRTGERRAQYF. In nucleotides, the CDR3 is TGCGCCAGCAGCAGGACAGGGGAGAGACGGGCGCAGTATTTT.